This T cell receptor (beta chain) was captured in a study of shared clonotypes between healthy human individuals (TCRdb year 2020). At the level of the whole study: The cohort comprised two women and three men aged 18 to 49 years. Blood TCR repertoires of a handful of healthy adults were deeply sequenced to estimate repertoire size and the extent of clonotype sharing between individuals. Different laboratories and diverse techniques were used to prepare libraries and sequence TCR repertoires, to increase sequencing depth and limit assay-specific biases. Each donor's leukapheresis produced roughly between roughly 0.85 and 10 billion PBMCs. For each donor, three plates each were used for CD4 naive and CD4 memory, two plates were used for CD8 naive, and one plate was used for CD8 memory.

CD8 naive samples were obtained by positive selection for CCR7 among CD45RO-negative cells, yielding a CD45RA+CCR7+ population from which TemRA cells were excluded. Healthy HIV-negative adults with no recently reported acute infections or vaccinations were included as donors. All donors were Caucasian adults living in Nashville, Tennessee, USA. Blood was obtained by leukapheresis, after which PBMCs were separated by Ficoll-Histopaque density gradient centrifugation and cryopreserved in liquid nitrogen vapor phase. Purity and quantity of every magnetically sorted T cell population were checked by analytical flow cytometry. Genomic DNA was isolated from every sorted fraction and measured by UV absorbance on a Nanodrop 2000c. TCR CDR3 regions were amplified from genomic DNA by multiplex PCR using the deep immunoSEQ assay. Genomic DNA extracted from each cell subset was distributed evenly over all wells of several immunoSEQ 96-well plates, and each plate served as one replicate. For sorted subsets, each replicate PCR was loaded with about 200 ng genomic DNA, equivalent to about 30,000 T cell genomes. Purified libraries were measured with a Qubit 3.0 fluorometer, size-checked on a Bioanalyzer 2100, and measured again with the KAPA Library Quantification kit. A separate single-read 150-cycle Illumina NextSeq 550 flow cell was used to sequence each immunoSEQ 96-well plate. The source study handled its data this way. Because the immunoSEQ output held only junctional sequences and lacked quality scores, the filtering could not match the filtering applied to full-length reads. Sequences were annotated with PyIR, a Python wrapper for IgBLAST v1.9, and V/J genes and CDR3 were assigned using IMGT germline references. Reads were removed for weak V/J assignments (E-value above 1e-6), missing CDR3, stop codons, out-of-frame junctions, or ambiguous translated residues. V3J clonotypes were defined as sequences sharing the same inferred V gene, J gene, and CDR3 amino acid sequence. The percentage overlap between two repertoires was calculated by dividing the number of shared unique clonotypes by the size of the smaller repertoire. RTK rarefaction, the Chao1 estimator, and Recon v2.1 estimates of unobserved clonotypes were used to assess repertoire richness. Generation probabilities for all TCRbeta clonotypes obtained by the gDNA method from a handful of donors were computed using OLGA. This immuneACCESS table, as held by TCRdb, lists in-frame sequences with V and J called but not all clones. Of the missing ones, under half trace to an unresolved V gene in checked studies; the others have no known cause. The V and J calls and clone size were taken over from that table, and D and trimming were inferred from the DNA. This sample lists roughly 1,800,000 clones; 85% to 95% were detected once. Under 1.5% of the sample rests with the top ten.

Between the V and J ends, shortened by 4 bases and 6 bases respectively, the junction contains 9 bases. According to the germline V gene, CDR1 reads SGHNT and CDR2 reads YENEEA. The CDR3 spans 12 residues, from the cysteine through the phenylalanine. The DNA shown is the 36-base CDR3, in frame from base 1. The research as a whole found: Naive subsets generally had larger estimated clonotype richness than memory subsets. Incomplete sequencing was indicated by rarefaction of sorted-subset datasets, despite the large sequencing depth. Compared with non-shared clonotypes, the clonotypes found in all four sorted-subset donors had higher generation probabilities. About 5% of naive CD4, 3% to 3.5% of naive CD8, about 2.4% of memory CD4, and approximately 0.39% of memory CD8 clonotypes were shared across four donors. Sampling was restricted to blood, and TCR repertoires in tissues likely differ from the TCR repertoires found in blood. The small number of donors limited the genetic and exposure-history diversity represented. Based on pairwise subsampling, the degree of clonotype sharing among donors was expected to be affected by sequencing depth.

For this clone: The target of this receptor is not known. One base away there is no much larger clone; base qualities are not given. At the DNA level, this CDR3 is encoded by other sequences in the same sample as well.

Sequenced: naive CD8+ T cells sorted from blood. The cell subset or site label corresponds to: CD45RA+CCR7+. The clonotype originates from a man younger than 35 in good health. The sequence joins TRBV11-3 to TRBJ1-2, with no confidently assigned D gene. CDR3 region: CASSSGTDGYTF. Here is the DNA: TGTGCCAGCAGCTCGGGAACCGATGGCTACACCTTC. Reference TRBV11-3 and TRBJ1-2 genes cover what lies past the CDR3, so the full variable domain is EAGVVQSPRYKIIEKKQPVAFWCNPISGHNTLYWYLQNLGQGPELLIRYENEEAVDDSQLPKDRFSAERLKGVDSTLKIQPAELGDSAVYLCASSSGTDGYTFGSGTRLTVV.